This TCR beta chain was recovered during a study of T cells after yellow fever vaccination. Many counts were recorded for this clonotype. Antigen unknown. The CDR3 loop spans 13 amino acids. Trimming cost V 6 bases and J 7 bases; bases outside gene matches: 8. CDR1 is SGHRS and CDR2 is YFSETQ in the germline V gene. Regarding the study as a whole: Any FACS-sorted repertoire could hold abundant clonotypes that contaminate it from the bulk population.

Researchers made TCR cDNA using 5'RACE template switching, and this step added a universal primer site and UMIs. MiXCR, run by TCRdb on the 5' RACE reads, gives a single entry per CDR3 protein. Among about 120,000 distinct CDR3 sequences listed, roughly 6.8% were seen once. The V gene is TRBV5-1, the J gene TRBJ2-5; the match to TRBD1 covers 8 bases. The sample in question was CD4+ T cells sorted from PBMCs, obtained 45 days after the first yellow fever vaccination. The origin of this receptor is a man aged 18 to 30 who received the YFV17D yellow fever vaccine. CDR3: CASNPQGVATQYF. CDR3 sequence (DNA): TGCGCCAGCAACCCACAGGGGGTAGCGACCCAGTACTTC.